One sample yielded the 25 T cell receptor beta chains listed below, sequenced in a study of technical replicates of blood from several donors (TCRdb year 2017). The library was made by the immunoSEQ multiplex PCR assay. The clones in this table, taken by TCRdb from immuneACCESS, are in-frame only. Not every clone is retained; where verified, under half of the shortfall comes from an unresolved V gene, and the cause of the rest is unknown. For this sample there are fewer than 45,000 clones; around 96% appear just once. Together, the top ten hold about 0.4% of the sample. The sample comprised T cells isolated from PBMCs. The receptors were sampled from a human donor in good health.

The V gene is TRBV11-2, the J gene TRBJ2-5, with D tentatively TRBD2 (6 bases). The V and J ends lost 0 bases and 2 bases respectively, with 7 bases between them. Germline V lookup: CDR1 SGHAT, CDR2 FQNNGV. There are 14 residues in the CDR3. The CDR3 reads CASSLDGGQETQYF. CDR3 DNA sequence: TGTGCCAGCAGCTTAGATGGAGGGCAAGAGACCCAGTACTTC.

The rearrangement links TRBV7-2 to TRBJ2-3, with 11 bases fitting TRBD1. CDR1 is SGHTA and CDR2 is FQGNSA in the germline V gene. This CDR3 is 14 amino acids long. V lost 5 bases, J lost 5 bases, and 3 bases stayed unmatched. CDR3 sequence: CASSVGTGGDTQYF. The CDR3 region has the DNA TGTGCCAGCAGCGTAGGGACAGGGGGAGATACGCAGTATTTT.

J is TRBJ2-3 and V is TRBV19, with D perhaps matching TRBD1 (6 bases). The CDR3 loop spans 15 amino acids. CDR1 and CDR2 from the germline V gene are LNHDA and SQIVND (reference sequence). The V end lost 3 bases, the J end lost 5 bases, and 15 bases lay between the germline ends. CDR3 bases: TGTGCCAGTAGTATTCGGGCAGGGGTGGAAGATACGCAGTATTTT. This gives the protein CASSIRAGVEDTQYF.

This chain uses TRBV11-2 with TRBJ1-2; the match to TRBD1 covers 11 bases. Trimming at V came to 5 bases and at J to 2 bases, leaving 4 bases not matched to a gene. Germline V gene sequence: CDR1 SGHAT, CDR2 FQNNGV. The CDR3 runs to 15 residues. The CDR3 coding sequence is TGTGCCAGCAGCCAACGGACAGGGGGCAACTATGGCTACACCTTC. As protein: CASSQRTGGNYGYTF.

CDR3 sequence: CASSPRLSRGETQYF. CDR3 bases: TGTGCCAGCAGCCCAAGGTTATCTAGAGGAGAGACCCAGTACTTC. This rearrangement joins TRBV5-6 to TRBJ2-5; D is unclear. CDR1 SGHDT and CDR2 YYEEEE come from the germline V gene. This CDR3 region has 15 residues. The V end lost 4 bases, the J end lost 4 bases, and 17 bases lay between the germline ends.

V usage is TRBV5-1 and J usage is TRBJ1-4; 10 bases match TRBD1. The CDR3 totals 14 residues. V was pared by 4 bases and J by 6 bases, with 3 bases of the junction left unmatched. The germline V gene encodes CDR1 SGHRS and CDR2 YFSETQ. The CDR3 DNA reads as TGCGCCAGCAGCCCCGGGACAGGGGATGAAAAACTGTTTTTT. It is translated as CASSPGTGDEKLFF. Looking up the rest from reference TRBV5-1 and TRBJ1-4 gives the full variable domain: KAGVTQTPRYLIKTRGQQVTLSCSPISGHRSVSWYQQTPGQGLQFLFEYFSETQRNKGNFPGRFSGRQFSNSRSEMNVSTLELGDSALYLCASSPGTGDEKLFFGSGTQLSVL.

This clone was observed once. The chain has TRBV11-2 and TRBJ1-2; D unresolved. V lost 0 bases to trimming and J lost 8 bases, with 7 bases between them. Germline V CDR1 and CDR2: SGHAT, FQNNGV. The CDR3 has 12 residues. The CDR3: CASSLDQWGYTF. CDR3 nucleotide sequence: TGTGCCAGCAGCTTAGACCAGTGGGGCTACACCTTC.

This clone appeared once. The chain links TRBV2 to TRBJ2-7, with 7 bases identical to TRBD1. CDR3 length: 12 residues. Germline V gene sequence: CDR1 SNHLY, CDR2 FYNNEI. V lost 6 bases and J lost 9; bases outside the gene matches: 8. Written as DNA, the CDR3 is TGTGCCAGCAGAGAACTTACAGGGGTGCAGTACTTC. Residues: CASRELTGVQYF.

V and J are TRBV7-9 and TRBJ1-2; D call uncertain. The germline V gene encodes CDR1 SEHNR and CDR2 FQNEAQ (reference sequence). V was shortened by 1 base and J by 3 bases, with 15 bases between the two germline ends. The length of the CDR3 is 16 residues. CDR3 sequence: CASSLDGEGGHYGYTF. DNA for the CDR3: TGTGCCAGCAGCTTAGACGGTGAGGGAGGGCACTATGGCTACACCTTC.

This chain connects TRBV5-6 to TRBJ2-7; 7 bases map to TRBD1. The CDR3 runs 18 residues. V lost 4 bases, J lost 2 bases, and 18 bases stayed unmatched. The V gene's germline CDR1 is SGHDT and CDR2 YYEEEE. The CDR3 loop reads CASSPGPLEGAWTYEQYF. In DNA, the CDR3 is TGTGCCAGCAGCCCGGGGCCGCTCGAGGGGGCTTGGACCTACGAGCAGTACTTC.

The chain is built from TRBV7-9 and TRBJ2-1; 9 bases fit TRBD2. CDR3 size: 16 residues. The V gene's germline CDR1 is SEHNR and CDR2 FQNEAQ (reference sequence). V dropped 2 bases and J dropped 4; count of bases not matched to a gene: 6. The DNA of the CDR3 is TGTGCCAGCAGCTTAACTAGACTAGCGGTTTACAATGAGCAGTTCTTC. Amino acids: CASSLTRLAVYNEQFF.

This chain uses TRBV27 with TRBJ1-5, with a possible D match to TRBD1 (6 bases). Germline V gene data show CDR1 as MNHEY and CDR2 as SMNVEV (reference sequence). This CDR3 contains 13 residues. Trimming removed 2 bases at V and 4 bases at J, with 6 bases between. CDR3 DNA sequence: TGTGCCAGCAGTTTACAGGGGAATCAGCCCCAGCATTTT. Amino acid sequence: CASSLQGNQPQHF.

The chain is built from TRBV15 and TRBJ1-5; 11 positions match TRBD1. This CDR3 has 17 residues. CDR1 is LNHNV and CDR2 is YYDKDF in the germline V gene (reference sequence). The junction had 12 bases not matched to a gene; V was cut back by 4 bases and J by 7 bases. The DNA for the CDR3 is TGTGCCACCAGCAACCCCCTGGGGACAGGGGGACGACAGCCCCAGCATTTT. It translates to CATSNPLGTGGRQPQHF.

The chain employs TRBV6-1 and TRBJ1-1, with 7 bases lining up with TRBD1. Germline assignment: CDR1 MNHNS and CDR2 SASEGT. V lost 10 bases and J lost 4; bases outside the gene matches: 12. The CDR3 totals 14 residues. CDR3 sequence (DNA): TGTGCCACTTCAATTCGACAGGGTAGCACTGAAGCTTTCTTT. Translation: CATSIRQGSTEAFF.

This clone has just one count. This sequence joins TRBV7-6 and TRBJ2-7; 13 bases map to TRBD2. The CDR3 extends over 15 amino acids. CDR1 is SGHVS, CDR2 FNYEAQ, per germline. V gave up 5 bases and J gave up 6 bases; unmatched junction bases: 7. The CDR3 sequence: CASSRGLAGSLEQYF. In nucleotides, the CDR3 is TGTGCCAGCAGCAGGGGACTAGCGGGATCTCTCGAGCAGTACTTC.

This rearrangement joins TRBV29-1 to TRBJ2-1; TRBD2 matches at 11 bases. The germline gives CDR1 SQVTM, CDR2 ANQGSEA. The CDR3 length is 16 residues. With 4 bases clipped from V and 0 bases from J, the junction kept 5 bases outside the gene matches. The CDR3 DNA reads TGCAGCGTTGTCGGGACTAGCGGAATCTCCTACAATGAGCAGTTCTTC. It is translated as CSVVGTSGISYNEQFF.

CDR3 bases: TGCGCCAGCAGCCAAGTGGGGACTCTCACTGAAGCTTTCTTT. It yields the protein CASSQVGTLTEAFF. The V and J genes are TRBV4-1 and TRBJ1-1, with D possibly being TRBD1 (5 bases). V lost 1 base and J lost 4, with 10 bases in between. Germline lookup yields CDR1 MGHRA and CDR2 YSYEKL. The CDR3 consists of 14 residues.

This rearrangement joins TRBV6-5 to TRBJ2-7; TRBD2 aligns across 7 bases. The CDR3 contains 15 residues. Trimming at V came to 4 bases and at J to 4 bases, leaving 10 bases not matched to a gene. Per the germline V gene, CDR1 is MNHEY and CDR2 is SVGAGI. CDR3 bases: TGTGCCAGCAGTTCCCTCCAGGGAGGGGCGTACGAGCAGTACTTC. It is translated as CASSSLQGGAYEQYF.

This clone was recorded only once. The chain couples TRBV10-2 to TRBJ2-7; D possibly corresponds to TRBD1 (6 bases). V was pared by 6 bases and J by 2 bases, with 14 bases between. Germline CDR1 and CDR2: WSHSY and SAAADI. The CDR3 extends over 14 amino acids. The CDR3 protein is CASRGEQGPYEQYF. Here the CDR3 DNA reads TGCGCCAGCAGAGGGGAACAGGGCCCCTACGAGCAGTACTTC.

The genes are TRBV19 and TRBJ1-2, with D possibly TRBD1 on 6 matching bases. V was cut by 2 bases and J by 7 bases, with 8 bases left in between. This CDR3 has 12 amino acids. Germline V gene data show CDR1 as LNHDA and CDR2 as SQIVND (reference sequence). The CDR3 DNA sequence: TGTGCCAGTAGTATAATAGGGGGTGGCTACACCTTC. It is translated as CASSIIGGGYTF.

This sequence joins TRBV21-1 and TRBJ1-1; the table assigns TRBD1, which was not confirmed against the DNA. TRBV21-1 is classified as a pseudogene. The CDR3 covers 18 residues. The CDR3 nucleotides are TGTGCCAGCAGCCCAACGGACAGGGGCGCTCTTCCGTGCACTGAAGCTTTCTTT. Translating gives CASSPTDRGALPCTEAFF.

This clone was counted a single time. The chain uses TRBV19 and TRBJ2-1, with TRBD2 matching 13 bases. Germline V gives CDR1 LNHDA, CDR2 SQIVND (reference sequence). The junction had 18 bases not matched to a gene; V was cut back by 10 bases and J by 6 bases. This CDR3 comprises 18 residues. CDR3 residues: CATLQLAGGPISFNEQFF. CDR3 DNA: TGTGCCACCCTTCAACTAGCGGGAGGGCCTATATCGTTCAATGAGCAGTTCTTC.

The chain uses TRBV18 and TRBJ1-5; D remains ambiguous. The V end was cut by 6 bases, the J end by 0 bases, with 12 bases between. The CDR3 runs 15 residues. Per the germline V gene, CDR1 is KGHSH and CDR2 is LQKENI. The CDR3 DNA reads as TGTGCCAGCTCCCAAATAGAGTATAGCAATCAGCCCCAGCATTTT. Its protein product is CASSQIEYSNQPQHF.

The chain's CDR3 is CASTDRGGYEQYF. The CDR3 coding sequence is TGTGCCAGTACGGACAGGGGTGGGTACGAGCAGTACTTC. This rearrangement joins TRBV6-6 to TRBJ2-7; 9 nucleotides align to TRBD1. J gave up 4 bases and V 9 bases, and 7 bases lay outside the gene matches. This CDR3 spans 13 amino acids. Germline CDR1 MNHNY, CDR2 SVGAGI (reference sequence).

This chain uses TRBV6-5 with TRBJ2-1, with D possibly TRBD2 on 5 matching bases. The V end lost 2 bases, the J end lost 5 bases, and 10 bases lay between the germline ends. CDR1 is MNHEY, CDR2 SVGAGI, per germline. The length of the CDR3 is 14 residues. CDR3 region: CASSYVEEDNEQFF. CDR3 sequence (DNA): TGTGCCAGCAGTTACGTGGAGGAAGACAATGAGCAGTTCTTC.